This TCR beta chain stems from a study of blood T cell repertoires in COVID-19. Some clones are missing from TCRdb's copy, which holds only in-frame ones; the method was immunoSEQ multiplex PCR. The data show 250,000 to 300,000 clones, 75% to 90% seen once. This receptor was taken from a man aged 40-50 years who had recovered from COVID-19. The material sequenced was PBMCs or T cells enriched from blood (not recorded which).

The CDR3 loop reads CASSIVLGPSNYGYTF. The CDR3 DNA is TGTGCCAGTAGTATAGTACTTGGGCCAAGCAACTATGGCTACACCTTC. This sequence joins TRBV19 and TRBJ1-2; unclear D gene. V shed 1 base and J shed 2 bases, with 14 bases lying between them. CDR1 is LNHDA, CDR2 SQIVND, per germline (reference sequence). This CDR3 has 16 amino acids.